Listed below are T cell receptor beta chains from one sample, sequenced in a study of T cell repertoires in cytomegalovirus infection. The antigens for these receptors are not known. Using its own MiXCR run on the reads, TCRdb lists one record per CDR3 protein. The profile shows 95,000 to 120,000 distinct CDR3 sequences, over 25% of them singletons. The sample in question was CD8+ T cells from cultured PBMCs, obtained from culture after CMV antigen stimulation. These receptors were collected from a human donor in good health (CMV status not recorded). Some clones in this sample may be carry-over from other donors' samples. The CDR3 runs from the conserved cysteine through the conserved F or W. The D gene is left open where the match is weak. Clone size is not always given. Where it is, it says once, few, many or a class for expanded clones.

D	size	V	J	CDR3	DNA
NA	few	TRBV12-3/TRBV12-4	TRBJ1-2	CASSPISGTAVDGYTF	TGTGCCAGCAGTCCCATCTCCGGGACCGCGGTGGATGGCTACACCTTC
TRBD1	few	TRBV11-2	TRBJ2-1	CASSIGQGDNEQFF	TGTGCCAGCAGCATTGGGCAGGGGGACAATGAGCAGTTCTTC
NA	few	TRBV19	TRBJ2-3	CASSGWTGTSSTDTQYF	TGTGCCAGTAGTGGTTGGACCGGGACTTCTAGCACAGATACGCAGTATTTT
NA	few	TRBV29-1	TRBJ2-1	CSVERESSYNEQFF	TGCAGCGTCGAGAGGGAGAGCTCCTACAATGAGCAGTTCTTC
NA	few	TRBV12-3/TRBV12-4	TRBJ2-3	CASSFIAGKSTDTQYF	TGTGCCAGCAGTTTTATCGCTGGCAAAAGCACAGATACGCAGTATTTT
NA	many	TRBV7-8	TRBJ1-4	CASRSDVGRSNEKLFF	TGTGCCAGCAGATCAGATGTGGGACGGAGTAATGAAAAACTGTTTTTT
NA	NA	TRBV19	TRBJ1-2	CASSIPVTNYGYTF	TGTGCCAGTAGTATACCCGTTACTAACTATGGCTACACCTTC
NA	few	TRBV10-2	TRBJ1-5	CASSSTMGSNQPQHF	TGCGCCAGCAGCTCCACGATGGGTAGCAATCAGCCCCAGCATTTT
TRBD2	NA	TRBV4-3	TRBJ2-1	CASSLGTSGELPYNEQFF	TGCGCCAGCAGCCTGGGGACTAGCGGGGAACTTCCCTACAATGAGCAGTTCTTC
NA	NA	TRBV27	TRBJ2-7	CASSSGSDEQYF	TGTGCCAGTAGTTCCGGGTCAGACGAGCAGTACTTC
NA	few	TRBV25-1	TRBJ2-3	CASSGTASTDTQYF	TGTGCCAGCAGCGGGACGGCTAGCACAGATACGCAGTATTTT
NA	few	TRBV5-1	TRBJ1-5	CASSPGVGSYQPQHF	TGCGCCAGCAGCCCCGGAGTAGGGAGTTATCAGCCCCAGCATTTT
TRBD1	many	TRBV18	TRBJ1-2	CASSRRQGGDGYTF	TGTGCCAGCTCACGAAGACAGGGAGGGGATGGCTACACCTTC
NA	NA	TRBV7-2	TRBJ2-7	CASSFSGGGESYYEQYF	TGTGCCAGCAGCTTCTCAGGAGGGGGCGAGTCTTACTACGAGCAGTACTTC
TRBD1	NA	TRBV5-1	TRBJ2-5	CASSHGTGGAETQYF	TGCGCCAGCAGCCACGGGACAGGGGGCGCAGAGACCCAGTACTTC
NA	few	TRBV7-8	TRBJ2-7	CASSLAGGISYEQYF	TGTGCCAGCAGCTTAGCGGGGGGCATTTCCTACGAGCAGTACTTC
NA	NA	TRBV15	TRBJ2-7	CATSSRGSYEQYF	TGTGCCACCAGCAGTAGGGGCTCCTACGAGCAGTACTTC
TRBD1	many	TRBV6-1	TRBJ2-7	CATLSPGTGQQYF	TGTGCCACCCTGAGTCCCGGGACAGGGCAACAGTACTTC
TRBD2	NA	TRBV10-2	TRBJ2-7	CASKTTSGTYEQYF	TGCGCCAGCAAAACGACTAGCGGGACCTACGAGCAGTACTTC
TRBD1	few	TRBV28	TRBJ2-7	CASSSTRDRERSYEQYF	TGTGCCAGCAGTTCGACACGGGACAGGGAACGCTCCTACGAGCAGTACTTC
NA	few	TRBV7-6	TRBJ1-1	CASSQPPFSDTEAFF	TGTGCCAGCAGCCAACCCCCTTTCTCAGACACTGAAGCTTTCTTT
NA	once	TRBV19	TRBJ2-4	CASSIMAKNIQYF	TGTGCCAGTAGTATAATGGCCAAAAACATTCAGTACTTC
NA	NA	TRBV20-1	TRBJ2-2	CSARDPVYALTGELFF	TGCAGTGCTAGAGATCCCGTCTATGCCCTGACCGGGGAGCTGTTTTTT
TRBD1	few	TRBV7-9	TRBJ2-3	CASSLVGQVQDTQYF	TGTGCCAGCAGCTTAGTGGGACAGGTTCAAGATACGCAGTATTTT
TRBD2	few	TRBV7-9	TRBJ2-4	CASSFGTSGNIQYF	TGTGCCAGCAGCTTCGGGACTAGCGGAAACATTCAGTACTTC
NA	many	TRBV25-1	TRBJ2-1	CASSDRSQFF	TGTGCCAGCAGTGATCGATCCCAGTTCTTC
NA	NA	TRBV5-4	TRBJ2-4	CASSLEASKNIQYF	TGTGCCAGCAGCTTGGAAGCTTCCAAAAACATTCAGTACTTC
NA	few	TRBV4-1	TRBJ1-4	CASSQGTSFLGEKLFF	TGCGCCAGCAGCCAAGGAACGTCATTTTTGGGGGAAAAACTGTTTTTT
NA	NA	TRBV7-8	TRBJ2-7	CASSLGLQPTYEQYF	TGTGCCAGCAGCTTAGGACTACAGCCAACCTACGAGCAGTACTTC
NA	NA	TRBV7-7	TRBJ2-5	CASSPNRGDYETQYF	TGTGCTAGCAGCCCAAACCGGGGTGATTATGAGACCCAGTACTTC
TRBD2	NA	TRBV6-5	TRBJ2-5	CASNPGTSGGRAAETQYF	TGTGCCAGCAACCCAGGGACTAGCGGGGGGAGGGCAGCTGAGACCCAGTACTTC
NA	few	TRBV4-1	TRBJ1-1	CASSQVRTTEAFF	TGCGCCAGCAGCCAAGTACGAACCACTGAAGCTTTCTTT
TRBD2	many	TRBV7-2	TRBJ2-5	CASSLGRGGGETQYF	TGTGCCAGCAGCCTAGGGCGTGGGGGGGGAGAGACCCAGTACTTC
TRBD1	few	TRBV28	TRBJ1-2	CASSPSQTGVGGYTF	TGTGCCAGCAGTCCCAGCCAGACAGGGGTGGGTGGCTACACCTTC
TRBD2	NA	TRBV4-1	TRBJ2-1	CASSQGPRLADEQFF	TGCGCCAGCAGCCAAGGACCCAGACTAGCCGATGAGCAGTTCTTC
NA	few	TRBV20-1	TRBJ1-6	CSARQAALSSYNSPLHF	TGCAGTGCTAGACAGGCAGCTCTGAGCTCCTATAATTCACCCCTCCACTTT
NA	NA	TRBV12-5	TRBJ2-1	CASGLSENNEQFF	TGTGCTAGTGGTTTGAGCGAGAACAATGAGCAGTTCTTC
NA	NA	TRBV7-6	TRBJ2-5	CASSLLGGQGGETQYF	TGTGCCAGCAGCTTATTGGGGGGCCAAGGTGGAGAGACCCAGTACTTC
TRBD1	NA	TRBV5-6	TRBJ2-5	CASSFRGLETQYF	TGTGCCAGCAGCTTCAGGGGGCTGGAGACCCAGTACTTC
NA	few	TRBV5-6	TRBJ1-2	CASSLVEDYGYTF	TGTGCCAGCAGCTTGGTGGAGGACTATGGCTACACCTTC
NA	NA	TRBV10-3	TRBJ2-7	CAISGQGPYEQYF	TGTGCCATCAGTGGGCAGGGCCCCTACGAGCAGTACTTC
NA	NA	TRBV2	TRBJ1-3	CASSEAEVLAGNTIYF	TGTGCCAGCAGTGAAGCAGAAGTCCTCGCTGGAAACACCATATATTTT
NA	few	TRBV20-1	TRBJ2-5	CSARRRGLRETQYF	TGCAGTGCTAGGAGGCGGGGACTCCGGGAGACCCAGTACTTC
NA	NA	TRBV12-3/TRBV12-4	TRBJ2-7	CASSFGQYEQYF	TGTGCCAGCAGTTTTGGCCAATACGAGCAGTACTTC
NA	few	TRBV5-4	TRBJ1-2	CASSDRTGPAYYGYTF	TGTGCCAGCAGTGATAGAACAGGGCCCGCTTACTATGGCTACACCTTC
NA	NA	TRBV7-9	TRBJ1-1	CASSFSMNTEAFF	TGTGCCAGCAGCTTTTCTATGAACACTGAAGCTTTCTTT
NA	NA	TRBV12-3/TRBV12-4	TRBJ2-1	CASSVVRGYNEQFF	TGTGCCAGCAGTGTTGTTCGGGGTTACAATGAGCAGTTCTTC
TRBD2	NA	TRBV7-2	TRBJ2-7	CASSPPAPGLINEQYF	TGTGCCAGCAGCCCACCCGCCCCGGGACTAATCAACGAGCAGTACTTC
NA	NA	TRBV6-2/TRBV6-3	TRBJ2-7	CASSSAPWGQYF	TGTGCCAGCAGTTCCGCGCCGTGGGGGCAGTACTTC
TRBD1	NA	TRBV2	TRBJ2-3	CASSEGQGHTDTQYF	TGTGCCAGCAGTGAAGGACAGGGACACACAGATACGCAGTATTTT
NA	NA	TRBV12-3/TRBV12-4	TRBJ2-7	CASSFAPNSDLGPYEQYF	TGTGCCAGCAGTTTCGCTCCAAACTCCGATTTGGGCCCCTACGAGCAGTACTTC
TRBD1	few	TRBV7-9	TRBJ1-4	CASSSADRGPTNEKLFF	TGTGCCAGCAGCAGCGCGGACAGGGGGCCAACTAATGAAAAACTGTTTTTT
TRBD1	many	TRBV5-1	TRBJ1-1	CASSLDRGRTEAFF	TGCGCCAGCAGCTTGGACAGGGGAAGGACTGAAGCTTTCTTT